Following are 16 T cell receptor beta chains from one sample sequenced in a study of T cell responses to AZD1222 COVID-19 vaccine (dated by TCRdb to the early 2020s). Per the publication, the time point label means: about 28 days (+/-7) after the second vaccine dose. Library construction relied on the immunoSEQ multiplex PCR assay. TCRdb limited this immuneACCESS table to in-frame rearrangements with V and J called. A share of clones is missing; checked studies link under half to unresolved V genes, and the rest is unexplained. Present in this sample are about 150,000 clones, 90% to 95% of which were seen just once. Over 1.2% of the sample lies in the top ten. Source: peripheral blood, taken 28 days after the second AZD1222 dose. The receptors stem from an adult who received the AZD1222 COVID-19 vaccine.

This rearrangement joins TRBV7-2 to TRBJ2-7, with D perhaps TRBD1 (5 bases). There are 14 residues in the CDR3. V shed 4 bases and J shed 0 bases, with 10 bases lying between them. Germline CDR1 and CDR2: SGHTA and FQGNSA. As DNA, the CDR3 is TGTGCCAGCAGCTCCCAGGGAATCTCCTACGAGCAGTACTTC. It codes for CASSSQGISYEQYF. The whole variable domain, remainder taken from reference TRBV7-2 and TRBJ2-7, is GAGVSQSPSNKVTEKGKDVELRCDPISGHTALYWYRQSLGQGLEFLIYFQGNSAPDKSGLPSDRFSAERTGGSVSTLTIQRTQQEDSAVYLCASSSQGISYEQYFGPGTRLTVT.

CDR3 region: CASSSDSRGNSPLHF. Here the CDR3 DNA reads TGCGCCAGCAGCTCGGACAGCCGGGGTAATTCACCCCTCCACTTT. The chain joins TRBV5-1 to TRBJ1-6; D is perhaps TRBD1 (6 bases). The CDR3 consists of 15 residues. The germline CDR1 and CDR2 sequences are SGHRS and YFSETQ. The V and J ends lost 3 bases and 6 bases respectively, with 13 bases between them.

The chain carries TRBV6-6 and TRBJ2-2; TRBD1 agrees at 11 bases. CDR1 is MNHNY, CDR2 SVGAGI, per germline (reference sequence). The V gene end was trimmed by 5 bases and the J gene end by 9 bases; junction bases not matched to a gene: 8. The CDR3 sequence is 15 residues long. The chain's CDR3 is CASSQQDRGLWELFF. CDR3 in DNA: TGTGCCAGCAGTCAACAGGACAGGGGGCTTTGGGAGCTGTTTTTT.

V gene TRBV24-1 combines with J gene TRBJ2-1; D may be TRBD2 (6 bases). CDR3 size: 15 residues. Trimming left V 4 bases short and J 5 bases short, with 14 bases between. Germline V gives CDR1 KGHDR, CDR2 SFDVKD. CDR3 coding DNA: TGTGCCACCAGTGACCCCCGGGGGAGGCACAATGAGCAGTTCTTC. It encodes CATSDPRGRHNEQFF.

The chain uses TRBV5-4 and TRBJ2-1; TRBD2 matches 8 bases. CDR3 length equals 15 residues. J gave up 8 bases and V 5 bases, and 12 bases lay outside the gene matches. The germline gives CDR1 SGHNT, CDR2 YYREEE (reference sequence). The CDR3: CASSSPAGVLDEQFF. CDR3 bases: TGTGCCAGCAGTTCACCAGCGGGGGTGCTCGATGAGCAGTTCTTC.

The table lists this clone with a few counts. The V call is TRBV9, the J call TRBJ2-7; 9 nucleotides match TRBD2. Trimming cost V 2 bases and J 6 bases; bases outside gene matches: 6. This CDR3 comprises 14 residues. In germline, CDR1 is SGDLS, CDR2 YYNGEE. The CDR3: CASSVNSAGGEQYF. In DNA, the CDR3 is TGTGCCAGCAGCGTGAATTCAGCGGGAGGCGAGCAGTACTTC.

The chain has TRBV18 and TRBJ2-7, with TRBD2 matching 13 bases. CDR1 and CDR2 (germline): KGHSH, LQKENI. The CDR3 covers 17 residues. The V segment lost 4 bases and the J segment 0 bases; nucleotides outside the gene matches: 6. The CDR3 spells CASSLGTSGMGSYEQYF. In DNA form, the CDR3 reads TGTGCCAGCTCACTCGGGACTAGCGGGATGGGCTCCTACGAGCAGTACTTC.

The V gene is TRBV12-3 or TRBV12-4, the J gene TRBJ2-7; TRBD1 matches 7 bases. V was pared by 6 bases and J by 3 bases, with 2 bases of the junction left unmatched. This CDR3 region has 12 residues. CDR3 amino acids: CASSRDSYEQYF. For the CDR3, the DNA is TGTGCCAGCAGCCGGGACAGCTACGAGCAGTACTTC.

This clone occurred a few times. The chain couples TRBV3-1 (or the pseudogene TRBV3-2) to TRBJ1-1; D is undetermined. The V end was cut by 1 base, the J end by 0 bases, with 12 bases between. The CDR3 has 16 residues. Germline loops: CDR1 LGHDT, CDR2 YNNKEL (reference sequence). This CDR3 is CASSQGAVRMNTEAFF. The CDR3 coding sequence is TGTGCCAGCAGCCAAGGTGCAGTTAGGATGAACACTGAAGCTTTCTTT.

The gene calls are TRBV6-6 and TRBJ2-2, with 7 bases matching TRBD1. Germline assignment: CDR1 MNHNY and CDR2 SVGAGI (reference sequence). The CDR3 spans 16 residues. Losses at the gene ends were 0 bases for V and 1 base for J; bases not matched to a gene: 2. Here the CDR3 reads CASSYSRGQNTGELFF. CDR3 nucleotide sequence: TGTGCCAGCAGTTACTCGAGGGGGCAGAACACCGGGGAGCTGTTTTTT.

This chain connects TRBV6-5 to TRBJ2-6; 10 positions match TRBD1. In germline, CDR1 is MNHEY, CDR2 SVGAGI. The CDR3 consists of 15 residues. V trimming: 11 bases; J trimming: 1 base; junction bases outside the gene matches: 5. CDR3: CALRTGGSGANVLTF. CDR3 bases: TGTGCCTTACGGACAGGGGGTTCTGGGGCCAACGTCCTGACTTTC.

This chain joins TRBV7-8 and TRBJ1-5; tentatively, D is TRBD1 (6 bases). V was pared by 3 bases and J by 9 bases, with 18 bases between. The CDR3 runs 15 residues. Germline assignment: CDR1 SGHVS and CDR2 FQNEAQ. CDR3 in amino acids: CASSLWRGSDRPQHF. The CDR3 nucleotides are TGTGCCAGCAGCTTGTGGAGGGGGTCAGATCGGCCCCAGCATTTT.

V and J are TRBV15 and TRBJ2-7; perhaps TRBD1 as D (5 bases). The CDR3 is 14 amino acids. The V gene lost 3 bases and the J gene lost 3 bases, with 12 bases spanning the gap. Germline lookup yields CDR1 LNHNV and CDR2 YYDKDF (reference sequence). CDR3 nucleotides: TGTGCCACCAGCAGTTACAGGAAGAACTACGAGCAGTACTTC. Translating gives CATSSYRKNYEQYF.

This chain links TRBV15 with TRBJ1-2, with 8 positions matching TRBD1. In germline, CDR1 is LNHNV, CDR2 YYDKDF (reference sequence). The V gene end was trimmed by 1 base and the J gene end by 4 bases; junction bases not matched to a gene: 8. The CDR3 sequence is 16 residues long. CDR3 nucleotide sequence: TGTGCCACCAGCAGAGCGCAGGGGGCGCGTGGCTATGGCTACACCTTC. It yields the protein CATSRAQGARGYGYTF.

The genes are TRBV9 and TRBJ2-1, with a possible D match to TRBD2 (6 bases). V lost 4 bases and J 2 bases, leaving 16 bases between the germline ends. The CDR3 totals 16 residues. In germline, CDR1 is SGDLS, CDR2 YYNGEE. CDR3: CASSSRDLITYNEQFF. The CDR3 bases are TGTGCCAGCAGCTCTCGGGACTTAATAACCTACAATGAGCAGTTCTTC.

V gene TRBV11-2 combines with J gene TRBJ2-7, with a weak D call TRBD2 (5 bases). In germline, CDR1 is SGHAT, CDR2 FQNNGV. Between the trimmed V and J ends, which lost 0 bases and 0 bases, there was a span of 9 bases. The CDR3 totals 15 residues. CDR3 residues: CASSLDKLASYEQYF. Here the CDR3 DNA reads TGTGCCAGCAGCTTAGATAAGCTAGCCTCCTACGAGCAGTACTTC.